The clone carrying this T cell receptor beta chain appeared a few times. The target antigen is unknown. The data belong to a study of molecular identifiers for immune sequencing clone quantification. Study overall: Sequencing covered four of five parts into which replicate RNA from approximately 20,000 or 100,000 naive CD8 cells was split.

Findings and limits, study-wide: Effector cells kept over 98% of their molecules in clones above 20 RNA copies, while naive cells kept under 1% there.

Construction of naive CD8 libraries employed about 19,000 to 1,000,000 sorted cells together with 10%, 30% or 50% RNA. Naive CD8 T cells were picked out by sorting for CD8+CD4-CCR7+CD45RA+. Using its own MiXCR run on the PCR reads, TCRdb lists one record per CDR3 protein. Among approximately 550,000 distinct CDR3 sequences listed, under 30% were seen once. Trimming removed 2 bases at V and 7 bases at J, with 12 bases between. Germline CDR1 and CDR2: SGHVS and FNYEAQ. CDR3 length equals 13 residues. What was sequenced was naive CD8+ T cells from blood, with Jurkat cell RNA spiked in. Subset indicated: FACS-sorted CD8+CD4-CCR7+CD45RA+ naive T cells. This sequence originates from a human donor in good health. Some libraries in this study had Jurkat cell RNA spiked in. The rearrangement links TRBV7-6 to TRBJ2-7; D not resolved. This CDR3 reads CASSLSEVKEQYF. In nucleotides, the CDR3 is TGTGCCAGCAGCTTATCAGAGGTCAAAGAGCAGTACTTC.